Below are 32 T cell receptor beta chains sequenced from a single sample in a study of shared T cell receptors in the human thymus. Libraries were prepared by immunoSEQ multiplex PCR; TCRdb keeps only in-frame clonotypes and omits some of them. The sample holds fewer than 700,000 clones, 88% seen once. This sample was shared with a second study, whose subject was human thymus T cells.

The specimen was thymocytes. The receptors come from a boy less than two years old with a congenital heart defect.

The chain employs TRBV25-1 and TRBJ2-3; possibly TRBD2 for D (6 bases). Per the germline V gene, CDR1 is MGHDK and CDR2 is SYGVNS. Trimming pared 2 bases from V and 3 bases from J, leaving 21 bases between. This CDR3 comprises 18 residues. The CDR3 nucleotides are TGTGCCAGCAGTGAACTTGGTCCCCGGGAGCTTTGGACAGATACGCAGTATTTT. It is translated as CASSELGPRELWTDTQYF.

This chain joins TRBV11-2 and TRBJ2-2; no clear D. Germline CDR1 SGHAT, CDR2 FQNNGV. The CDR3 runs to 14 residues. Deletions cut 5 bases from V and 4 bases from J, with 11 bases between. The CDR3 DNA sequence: TGTGCCAGCAGCCTCGAACAGTTCACCGGGGAGCTGTTTTTT. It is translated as CASSLEQFTGELFF.

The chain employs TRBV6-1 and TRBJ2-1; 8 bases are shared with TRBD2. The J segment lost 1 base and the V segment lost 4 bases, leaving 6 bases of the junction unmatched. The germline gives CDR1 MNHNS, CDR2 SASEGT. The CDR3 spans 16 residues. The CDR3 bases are TGTGCCAGCAGTGCCACTAGCGGCCTTTCCTACAATGAGCAGTTCTTC. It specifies CASSATSGLSYNEQFF.

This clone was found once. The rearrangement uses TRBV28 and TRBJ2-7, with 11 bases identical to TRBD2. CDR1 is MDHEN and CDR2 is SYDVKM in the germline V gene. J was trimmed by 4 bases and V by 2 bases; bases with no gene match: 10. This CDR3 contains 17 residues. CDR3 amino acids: CASSLSTSGSCLYEQYF. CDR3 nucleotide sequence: TGTGCCAGCAGTTTAAGTACTAGCGGGAGTTGTCTGTACGAGCAGTACTTC.

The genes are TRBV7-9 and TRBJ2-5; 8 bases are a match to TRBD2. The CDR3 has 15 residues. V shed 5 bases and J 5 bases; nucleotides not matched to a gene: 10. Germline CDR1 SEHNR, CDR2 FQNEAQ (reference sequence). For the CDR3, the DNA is TGTGCCAGCAGCCTCACCCGGGAGGGGCCCGAGACCCAGTACTTC. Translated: CASSLTREGPETQYF.

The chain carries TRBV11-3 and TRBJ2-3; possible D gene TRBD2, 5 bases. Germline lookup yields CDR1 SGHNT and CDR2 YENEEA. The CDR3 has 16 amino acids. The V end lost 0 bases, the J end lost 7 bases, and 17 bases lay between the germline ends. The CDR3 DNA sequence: TGTGCCAGCAGCTTAGATCGCCTAGCCTCAGGTTATACGCAGTATTTT. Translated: CASSLDRLASGYTQYF.

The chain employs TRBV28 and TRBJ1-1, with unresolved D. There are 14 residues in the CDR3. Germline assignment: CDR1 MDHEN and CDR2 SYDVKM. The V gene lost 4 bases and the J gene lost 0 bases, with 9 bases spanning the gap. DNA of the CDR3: TGTGCCAGCAGTTGGCGGGGTTTGAACACTGAAGCTTTCTTT. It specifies CASSWRGLNTEAFF.

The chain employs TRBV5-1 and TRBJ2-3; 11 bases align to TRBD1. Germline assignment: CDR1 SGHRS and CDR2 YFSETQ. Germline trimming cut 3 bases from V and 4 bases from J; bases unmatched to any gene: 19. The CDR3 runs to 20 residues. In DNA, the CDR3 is TGCGCCAGCAGCTCCAAGGACAGGGGGCAGGTGTGGGAGGGGGCAGATACGCAGTATTTT. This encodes CASSSKDRGQVWEGADTQYF.

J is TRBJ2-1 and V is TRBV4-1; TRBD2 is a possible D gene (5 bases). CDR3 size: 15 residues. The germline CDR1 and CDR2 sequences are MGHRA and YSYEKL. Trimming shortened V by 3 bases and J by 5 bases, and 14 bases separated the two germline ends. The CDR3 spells CASSQDPQRHNEQFF. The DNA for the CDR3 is TGCGCCAGCAGCCAGGATCCCCAGCGGCACAATGAGCAGTTCTTC.

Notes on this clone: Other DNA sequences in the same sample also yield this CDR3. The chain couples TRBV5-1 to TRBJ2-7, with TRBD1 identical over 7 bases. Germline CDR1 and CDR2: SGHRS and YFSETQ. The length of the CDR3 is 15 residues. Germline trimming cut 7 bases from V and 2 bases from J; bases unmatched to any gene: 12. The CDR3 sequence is CASQPSRTGTYEQYF. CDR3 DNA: TGCGCCAGCCAACCAAGTCGGACAGGTACCTACGAGCAGTACTTC.

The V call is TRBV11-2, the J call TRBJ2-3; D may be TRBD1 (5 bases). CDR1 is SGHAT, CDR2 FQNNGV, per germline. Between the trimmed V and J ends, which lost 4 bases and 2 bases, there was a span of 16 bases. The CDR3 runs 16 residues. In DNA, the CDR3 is TGTGCCAGCAGCTCCAGGGCCTACATTCTCACAGATACGCAGTATTTT. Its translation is CASSSRAYILTDTQYF. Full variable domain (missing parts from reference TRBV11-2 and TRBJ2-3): EAGVAQSPRYKIIEKRQSVAFWCNPISGHATLYWYQQILGQGPKLLIQFQNNGVVDDSQLPKDRFSAERLKGVDSTLKIQPAKLEDSAVYLCASSSRAYILTDTQYFGPGTRLTVL.

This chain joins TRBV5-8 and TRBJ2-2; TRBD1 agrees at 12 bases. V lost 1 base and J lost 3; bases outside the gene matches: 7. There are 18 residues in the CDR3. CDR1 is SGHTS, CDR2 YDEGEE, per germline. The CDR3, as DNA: TGTGCCAGCAGCTTGACCGGGACAGGGGGCACGGACACCGGGGAGCTGTTTTTT. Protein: CASSLTGTGGTDTGELFF. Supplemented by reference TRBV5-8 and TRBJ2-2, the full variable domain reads EAGVTQSPTHLIKTRGQQATLRCSPISGHTSVYWYQQALGLGLQFLLWYDEGEERNRGNFPPRFSGRQFPNYSSELNVNALELEDSALYLCASSLTGTGGTDTGELFFGEGSRLTVL.

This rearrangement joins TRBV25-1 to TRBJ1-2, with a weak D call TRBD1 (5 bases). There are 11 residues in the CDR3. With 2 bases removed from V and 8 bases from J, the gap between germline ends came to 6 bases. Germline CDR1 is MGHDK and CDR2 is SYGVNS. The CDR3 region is CASSEAGGYTF. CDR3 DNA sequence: TGTGCCAGCAGTGAAGCAGGGGGCTACACCTTC.

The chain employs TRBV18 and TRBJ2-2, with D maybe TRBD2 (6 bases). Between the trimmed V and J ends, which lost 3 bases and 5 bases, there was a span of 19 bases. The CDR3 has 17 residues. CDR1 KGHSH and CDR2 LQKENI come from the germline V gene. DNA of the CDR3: TGTGCCAGCTCACCTATACCGGGACTGCCTTATACCGGGGAGCTGTTTTTT. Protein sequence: CASSPIPGLPYTGELFF.

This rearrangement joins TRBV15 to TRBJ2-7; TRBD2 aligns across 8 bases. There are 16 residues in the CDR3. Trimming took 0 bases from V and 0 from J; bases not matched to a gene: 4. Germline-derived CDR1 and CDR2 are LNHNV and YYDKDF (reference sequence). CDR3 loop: CATSRDGREASYEQYF. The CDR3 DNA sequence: TGTGCCACCAGCAGAGACGGGCGGGAGGCCTCCTACGAGCAGTACTTC.

The CDR3 sequence: CASSSPGMGRHEQYF. CDR3 DNA: TGTGCCAGCAGCTCTCCAGGGATGGGCCGCCACGAGCAGTACTTC. The chain joins TRBV7-9 to TRBJ2-7; D might be TRBD1 (5 bases). V was clipped by 4 bases and J by 5 bases, with 18 bases between them. This CDR3 region has 15 residues. CDR1 and CDR2 from the germline V gene are SEHNR and FQNEAQ (reference sequence).

The CDR3 spells CASSLAQGKGETYGYTF. In DNA form, the CDR3 reads TGCGCCAGCAGCTTGGCCCAGGGAAAAGGTGAGACGTATGGCTACACCTTC. The gene calls are TRBV5-1 and TRBJ1-2, with D possibly matching TRBD1 (5 bases). The ends were cut back, 0 bases at V and 5 bases at J, with 20 bases in the middle. The germline CDR1 and CDR2 sequences are SGHRS and YFSETQ. The CDR3 is made up of 17 amino acids. Full variable domain (remainder filled in from reference TRBV5-1 and TRBJ1-2): KAGVTQTPRYLIKTRGQQVTLSCSPISGHRSVSWYQQTPGQGLQFLFEYFSETQRNKGNFPGRFSGRQFSNSRSEMNVSTLELGDSALYLCASSLAQGKGETYGYTFGSGTRLTVV.

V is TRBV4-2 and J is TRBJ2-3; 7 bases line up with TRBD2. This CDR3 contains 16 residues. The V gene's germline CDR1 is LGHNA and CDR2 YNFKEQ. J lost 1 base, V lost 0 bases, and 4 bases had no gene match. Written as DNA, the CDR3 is TGTGCCAGCAGCCAAGATGAGGCGGGGGGCACAGATACGCAGTATTTT. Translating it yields CASSQDEAGGTDTQYF.

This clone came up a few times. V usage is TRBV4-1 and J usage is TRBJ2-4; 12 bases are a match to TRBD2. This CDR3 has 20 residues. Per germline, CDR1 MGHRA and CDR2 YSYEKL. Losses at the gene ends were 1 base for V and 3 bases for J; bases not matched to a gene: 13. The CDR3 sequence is CASSQGRRDPGLAGKNIQYF. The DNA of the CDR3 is TGCGCCAGCAGCCAAGGACGACGGGATCCGGGACTAGCGGGCAAAAACATTCAGTACTTC.

CDR3 sequence reads: CASSFPFSYEQYF. In DNA, the CDR3 is TGTGCCAGCAGCTTCCCCTTCTCCTACGAGCAGTACTTC. The chain couples TRBV13 to TRBJ2-7; no clear D. The germline V gene encodes CDR1 PRHDT and CDR2 FYEKMQ (reference sequence). The CDR3 totals 13 residues. Trimming removed 3 bases from V and 0 bases from J, with 6 bases in between.

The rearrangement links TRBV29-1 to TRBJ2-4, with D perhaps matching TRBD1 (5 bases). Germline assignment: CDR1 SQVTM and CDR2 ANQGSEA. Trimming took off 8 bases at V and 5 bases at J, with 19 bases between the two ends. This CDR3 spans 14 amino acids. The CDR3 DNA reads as TGCAGCATCCAACTCAGGGATCTCGAAAACATTCAGTACTTC. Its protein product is CSIQLRDLENIQYF. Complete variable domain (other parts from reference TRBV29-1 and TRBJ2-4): SAVISQKPSRDICQRGTSLTIQCQVDSQVTMMFWYRQQPGQSLTLIATANQGSEATYESGFVIDKFPISRPNLTFSTLTVSNMSPEDSSIYLCSIQLRDLENIQYFGAGTRLSVL.

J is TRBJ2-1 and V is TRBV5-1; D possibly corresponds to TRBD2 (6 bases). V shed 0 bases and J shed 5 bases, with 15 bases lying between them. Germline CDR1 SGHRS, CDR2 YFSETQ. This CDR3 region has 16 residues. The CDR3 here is CASSLDPGLTNNEQFF. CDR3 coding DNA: TGCGCCAGCAGCTTGGACCCCGGACTAACAAACAATGAGCAGTTCTTC.

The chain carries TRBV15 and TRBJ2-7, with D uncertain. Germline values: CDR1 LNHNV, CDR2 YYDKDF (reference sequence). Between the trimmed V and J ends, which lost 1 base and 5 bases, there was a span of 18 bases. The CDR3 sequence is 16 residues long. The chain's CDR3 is CATSRVRAAAQNEQYF. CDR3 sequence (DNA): TGTGCCACCAGCAGAGTTCGCGCGGCGGCCCAAAACGAGCAGTACTTC.

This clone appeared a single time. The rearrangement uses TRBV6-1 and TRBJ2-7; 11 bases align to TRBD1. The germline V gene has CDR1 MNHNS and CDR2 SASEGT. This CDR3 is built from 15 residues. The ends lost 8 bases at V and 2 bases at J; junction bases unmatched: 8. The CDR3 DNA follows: TGTGCCAGCCCGGGACAGGGGGGGAAAACCTACGAGCAGTACTTC. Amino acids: CASPGQGGKTYEQYF.

The CDR3 spells CASSQGGGSSTDTQYF. The CDR3 DNA reads TGTGCCAGCAGCCAAGGTGGCGGGTCTAGCACAGATACGCAGTATTTT. The V and J genes are TRBV4-2 and TRBJ2-3, with D possibly being TRBD2 (5 bases). The V and J ends lost 1 base and 0 bases respectively, with 11 bases between them. The germline V gene encodes CDR1 LGHNA and CDR2 YNFKEQ. The CDR3 contains 16 residues.

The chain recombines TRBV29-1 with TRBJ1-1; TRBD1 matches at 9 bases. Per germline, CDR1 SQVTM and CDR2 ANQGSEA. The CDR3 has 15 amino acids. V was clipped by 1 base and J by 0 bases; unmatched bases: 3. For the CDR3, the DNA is TGCAGCGTTGAAGGGGGGACAGGGATGAACACTGAAGCTTTCTTT. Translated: CSVEGGTGMNTEAFF.

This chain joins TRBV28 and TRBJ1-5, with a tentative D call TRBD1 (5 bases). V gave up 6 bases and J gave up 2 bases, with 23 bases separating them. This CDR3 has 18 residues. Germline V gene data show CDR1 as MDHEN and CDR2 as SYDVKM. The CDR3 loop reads CASSLAGQLSSGNQPQHF. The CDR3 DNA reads TGTGCCAGCAGCCTGGCAGGACAATTGTCCTCTGGCAATCAGCCCCAGCATTTT.

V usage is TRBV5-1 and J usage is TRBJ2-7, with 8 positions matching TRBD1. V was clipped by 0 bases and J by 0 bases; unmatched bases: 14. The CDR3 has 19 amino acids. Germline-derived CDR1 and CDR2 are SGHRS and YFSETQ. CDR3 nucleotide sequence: TGCGCCAGCAGCTTGGGGGCCCCGAACAGGGGGACAAGCTCCTACGAGCAGTACTTC. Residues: CASSLGAPNRGTSSYEQYF.

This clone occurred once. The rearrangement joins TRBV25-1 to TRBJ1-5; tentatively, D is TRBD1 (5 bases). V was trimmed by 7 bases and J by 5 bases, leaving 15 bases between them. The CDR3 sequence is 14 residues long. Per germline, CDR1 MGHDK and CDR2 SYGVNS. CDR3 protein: CASKGNRPYQPQHF. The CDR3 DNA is TGTGCCAGCAAAGGGAACAGGCCCTATCAGCCCCAGCATTTT.

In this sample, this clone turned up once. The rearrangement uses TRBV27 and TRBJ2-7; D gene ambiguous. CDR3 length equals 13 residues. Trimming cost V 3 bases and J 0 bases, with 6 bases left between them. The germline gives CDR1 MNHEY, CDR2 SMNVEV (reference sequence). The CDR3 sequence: CASSFGPSYEQYF. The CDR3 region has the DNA TGTGCCAGCAGTTTTGGCCCCTCCTACGAGCAGTACTTC.

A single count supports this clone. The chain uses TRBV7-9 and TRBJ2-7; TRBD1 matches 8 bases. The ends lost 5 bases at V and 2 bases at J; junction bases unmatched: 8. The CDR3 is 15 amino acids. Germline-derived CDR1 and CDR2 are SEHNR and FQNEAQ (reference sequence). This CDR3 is CASSGTGQGPYEQYF. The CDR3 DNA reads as TGTGCCAGCAGCGGTACAGGACAGGGACCCTACGAGCAGTACTTC.

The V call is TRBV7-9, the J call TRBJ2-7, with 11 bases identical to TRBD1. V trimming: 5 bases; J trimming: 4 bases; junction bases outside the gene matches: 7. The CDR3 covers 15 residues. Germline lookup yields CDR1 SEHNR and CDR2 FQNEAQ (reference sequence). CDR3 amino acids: CASSAGTGGPYEQYF. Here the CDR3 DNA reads TGTGCCAGCAGCGCGGGGACAGGGGGGCCATACGAGCAGTACTTC.